The 25 T cell receptor beta chains below come from one sample, sequenced in a study of blood T cell repertoires in COVID-19. Measured with immunoSEQ multiplex PCR; TCRdb has only the in-frame clones, and not every one. Of approximately 190,000 clones listed, roughly four fifths are singletons. Sample: peripheral blood. The receptors stem from a woman between 40 and 55 years old with acute or convalescent COVID-19.

The V and J genes are TRBV10-1 and TRBJ2-7; 8 nucleotides line up with TRBD2. The germline CDR1 and CDR2 sequences are WNHNN and SYGVQD (reference sequence). The V gene end was trimmed by 8 bases and the J gene end by 4 bases; junction bases not matched to a gene: 1. The CDR3 consists of 11 residues. CDR3 sequence (DNA): TGCGCCAGCGGGACTAGTTACGAGCAGTACTTC. Its protein product is CASGTSYEQYF.

This clone was recorded once. This chain uses TRBV5-6 with TRBJ2-3; TRBD1 might be the D (6 bases). The CDR3 runs 14 residues. Trimming took off 3 bases at V and 0 bases at J, with 8 bases between the two ends. Looked up from germline, CDR1 is SGHDT and CDR2 is YYEEEE. The CDR3 bases are TGTGCCAGCAGCTCAGGGGTTAGCACAGATACGCAGTATTTT. Protein sequence: CASSSGVSTDTQYF.

V and J are TRBV28 and TRBJ1-2, with 8 bases aligning to TRBD1. Per germline, CDR1 MDHEN and CDR2 SYDVKM. Trimming at V came to 6 bases and at J to 4 bases, leaving 4 bases not matched to a gene. This CDR3 spans 13 amino acids. Here the CDR3 DNA reads TGTGCCAGCAGACAAGACAGGGGCTATGGCTACACCTTC. Translated, it gives CASRQDRGYGYTF.

J is TRBJ2-7 and V is TRBV2, with unresolved D. Germline CDR1 reads SNHLY; CDR2 reads FYNNEI. The CDR3 runs 12 residues. The V end was cut by 7 bases, the J end by 7 bases, with 14 bases between. CDR3: CASTPAVREQYF. DNA for the CDR3: TGTGCCAGCACCCCGGCGGTGCGGGAGCAGTACTTC.

The chain uses TRBV11-2 and TRBJ2-3, with TRBD1 matching 7 bases. Looked up from germline, CDR1 is SGHAT and CDR2 is FQNNGV. V trimming: 5 bases; J trimming: 3 bases; junction bases outside the gene matches: 11. This CDR3 has 16 residues. This CDR3 reads CASSRSEGASTDTQYF. The CDR3 DNA sequence: TGTGCCAGCAGCAGAAGTGAGGGGGCTAGTACAGATACGCAGTATTTT.

CDR3 loop: CASSSTGATYEQYF. The CDR3 region has the DNA TGTGCCAGCAGCTCGACAGGGGCTACCTACGAGCAGTACTTC. The chain combines TRBV6-2 or TRBV6-3 with TRBJ2-7; TRBD1 aligns across 8 bases. The CDR3 totals 14 residues. With V trimmed by 6 bases and J by 2 bases, 6 bases remained unmatched. The germline V gene encodes CDR1 MNHEY and CDR2 SVGEGT.

In nucleotides, the CDR3 is TGTGCCAGCAGCTCTATGGGGGGGGGTACTTCTGGCTACACCTTC. It translates to CASSSMGGGTSGYTF. The chain uses TRBV5-4 and TRBJ1-2; D might be TRBD1 (5 bases). This CDR3 region has 15 residues. The ends were cut back, 3 bases at V and 7 bases at J, with 19 bases in the middle. CDR1 and CDR2 (germline): SGHNT, YYREEE (reference sequence).

A word on this clone: A read error may produce the germline difference seen at one junction end. The J gene is TRBJ2-1, the V gene TRBV20-1; 8 positions agree with TRBD2. Germline loops: CDR1 DFQATT, CDR2 SNEGSKA (reference sequence). The length of the CDR3 is 13 residues. DNA of the CDR3: TGCAGTGCTAGTCGGGGGGGAGCGAATGAGCAATTCTTC. Protein sequence: CSASRGGANEQFF.

This chain links TRBV5-1 with TRBJ2-5; possible D gene TRBD1, 6 bases. V shed 1 base and J shed 2 bases, with 12 bases lying between them. The CDR3 loop spans 15 amino acids. Germline V CDR1 and CDR2: SGHRS, YFSETQ. The CDR3 protein is CASSLSPQGQETQYF. CDR3 nucleotides: TGCGCCAGCAGCTTGTCCCCACAGGGACAAGAGACCCAGTACTTC. The full variable domain, completed using reference TRBV5-1 and TRBJ2-5, is KAGVTQTPRYLIKTRGQQVTLSCSPISGHRSVSWYQQTPGQGLQFLFEYFSETQRNKGNFPGRFSGRQFSNSRSEMNVSTLELGDSALYLCASSLSPQGQETQYFGPGTRLLVL.

The chain is built from TRBV2 and TRBJ2-7; maybe TRBD2 (5 bases). CDR1 and CDR2 from the germline V gene are SNHLY and FYNNEI. The CDR3 spans 14 residues. V was cut by 6 bases and J by 0 bases, with 12 bases left in between. CDR3 protein: CASRSNGVSYEQYF. CDR3 in DNA: TGTGCCAGCAGGAGCAACGGGGTCTCCTACGAGCAGTACTTC.

The chain links TRBV19 to TRBJ2-7, with TRBD1 identical over 10 bases. Per the germline V gene, CDR1 is LNHDA and CDR2 is SQIVND (reference sequence). Unmatched junction bases numbered 15, after V lost 9 bases and J lost 4 bases. The CDR3 spans 16 residues. The CDR3 sequence: CASSPGRTGGTYEQYF. CDR3 nucleotide sequence: TGTGCCAGCAGCCCAGGCAGGACAGGGGGAACTTACGAGCAGTACTTC. The variable domain in full, completed from reference TRBV19 and TRBJ2-7, reads DGGITQSPKYLFRKEGQNVTLSCEQNLNHDAMYWYRQDPGQGLRLIYYSQIVNDFQKGDIAEGYSVSREKKESFPLTVTSAQKNPTAFYLCASSPGRTGGTYEQYFGPGTRLTVT.

The chain joins TRBV5-4 to TRBJ2-7; 10 bases are shared with TRBD2. Unmatched junction bases numbered 11, after V lost 1 base and J lost 4 bases. The CDR3 has 17 amino acids. The germline CDR1 and CDR2 sequences are SGHNT and YYREEE (reference sequence). The CDR3 region is CASSLWPAGGPSYEQYF. The CDR3 coding sequence is TGTGCCAGCAGCTTGTGGCCAGCGGGAGGGCCCTCATACGAGCAGTACTTC.

The chain combines TRBV3-1 (or the pseudogene TRBV3-2) with TRBJ1-1, with D unresolved. Germline V gives CDR1 LGHDT, CDR2 YNNKEL (reference sequence). The CDR3 covers 16 residues. V gave up 4 bases and J gave up 0 bases, with 15 bases separating them. The CDR3: CASSPGLGFMNTEAFF. CDR3 bases: TGTGCCAGCAGCCCCGGTCTAGGTTTCATGAACACTGAAGCTTTCTTT.

V usage is TRBV2 and J usage is TRBJ2-1; 10 bases agree with TRBD2. Germline CDR1 is SNHLY and CDR2 is FYNNEI. This CDR3 is 16 amino acids long. V lost 7 bases to trimming and J lost 0 bases; unmatched junction nucleotides: 6. In DNA form, the CDR3 reads TGTGCCAGCACTAGCGGGAGATCGAGCTCCTACAATGAGCAGTTCTTC. Translated: CASTSGRSSSYNEQFF. Combining the CDR3 with reference TRBV2 and TRBJ2-1 gives the whole variable domain EPEVTQTPSHQVTQMGQEVILRCVPISNHLYFYWYRQILGQKVEFLVSFYNNEISEKSEIFDDQFSVERPDGSNFTLKIRSTKLEDSAMYFCASTSGRSSSYNEQFFGPGTRLTVL.

The rearrangement joins TRBV14 to TRBJ2-1; D unclear. Trimming cost V 1 base and J 9 bases, with 7 bases left between them. CDR1 SGHDN and CDR2 FVKESK come from the germline V gene. This CDR3 has 12 residues. CDR3 residues: CASSQGGGEQFF. The CDR3 nucleotides are TGTGCCAGCAGCCAAGGAGGTGGTGAGCAGTTCTTC.

The rearrangement joins TRBV11-2 to TRBJ2-2; D is uncertain. Germline V gene sequence: CDR1 SGHAT, CDR2 FQNNGV. Between the trimmed V and J ends, which lost 7 bases and 0 bases, there was a span of 21 bases. The CDR3 is 18 residues long. The CDR3 DNA is TGTGCCAGCATCCCCGCTATGGGCAGAATGACGAACACCGGGGAGCTGTTTTTT. It is translated as CASIPAMGRMTNTGELFF.

The chain couples TRBV12-3 or TRBV12-4 to TRBJ2-7; 10 nucleotides line up with TRBD1. V lost 6 bases, J lost 3 bases, and 2 bases stayed unmatched. CDR3 size: 13 residues. Here the CDR3 reads CASRGTGDYEQYF. The DNA for the CDR3 is TGTGCCAGCAGGGGGACAGGGGACTACGAGCAGTACTTC.

CDR3 sequence reads: CASSLVLAYYNEQFF. The CDR3 DNA follows: TGCGCCAGCAGCTTGGTTCTAGCGTACTACAATGAGCAGTTCTTC. V usage is TRBV5-1 and J usage is TRBJ2-1; TRBD2 might be the D (6 bases). This CDR3 comprises 15 residues. The germline V gene has CDR1 SGHRS and CDR2 YFSETQ. Trimming left V 0 bases short and J 3 bases short, with 10 bases between.

This clone has a single count. J is TRBJ1-1 and V is TRBV11-2; TRBD1 matches 7 bases. The CDR3 spans 13 residues. In germline, CDR1 is SGHAT, CDR2 FQNNGV. Germline trimming cut 6 bases from V and 3 bases from J; bases unmatched to any gene: 4. The CDR3 loop is CASSYRGYTEAFF. CDR3 sequence (DNA): TGTGCCAGCAGTTACAGGGGTTACACTGAAGCTTTCTTT.

The CDR3 sequence is CASSPQGGSNTEAFF. CDR3 in DNA: TGTGCCAGCAGCCCTCAGGGAGGATCGAACACTGAAGCTTTCTTT. The chain links TRBV5-5 to TRBJ1-1; tentatively, D is TRBD1 (5 bases). The germline V gene encodes CDR1 SGHKS and CDR2 YYEKEE (reference sequence). V lost 4 bases and J lost 1, with 14 bases in between. The CDR3 spans 15 residues.

The CDR3, as DNA: TGTGCCAGTAGTATAGCCCTTTCCTATCATGAAGCTTTCTTT. Its translation is CASSIALSYHEAFF. The rearrangement links TRBV19 to TRBJ1-1; D is undetermined. Per germline, CDR1 LNHDA and CDR2 SQIVND (reference sequence). V was pared by 1 base and J by 7 bases, with 13 bases between. This CDR3 region has 14 residues.

The CDR3 here is CASSLATGGPNQPQHF. CDR3 DNA sequence: TGTGCCAGCAGCTTAGCGACGGGAGGGCCCAATCAGCCCCAGCATTTT. The chain carries TRBV7-9 and TRBJ1-5; D remains unclear. Looked up from germline, CDR1 is SEHNR and CDR2 is FQNEAQ (reference sequence). The ends were cut back, 0 bases at V and 3 bases at J, with 12 bases in the middle. CDR3 length equals 16 residues.

This chain connects TRBV12-5 to TRBJ2-3, with D possibly being TRBD2 (6 bases). V lost 2 bases to trimming and J lost 1 base, with 19 bases between them. The CDR3 totals 18 residues. Germline-derived CDR1 and CDR2 are LGHNT and FRNRAP. CDR3 bases: TGTGCTAGTGGTTTGATTCGGGACGGGGAGGTAGGCACAGATACGCAGTATTTT. Translation gives CASGLIRDGEVGTDTQYF.

This clone has only a few counts. The DNA for the CDR3 is TGTGCCAGCAGCCCGGGACAGGAGGATAATTCACCCCTCCACTTT. It yields the protein CASSPGQEDNSPLHF. The V call is TRBV7-2, the J call TRBJ1-6; 8 nucleotides align to TRBD1. With V trimmed by 5 bases and J by 5 bases, 5 bases remained unmatched. The CDR3 runs to 15 residues. CDR1 and CDR2 from the germline V gene are SGHTA and FQGNSA.

The chain links TRBV3-1 (or the pseudogene TRBV3-2) to TRBJ1-1; TRBD1 might be the D (5 bases). Trimming cost V 4 bases and J 4 bases, with 10 bases left between them. The CDR3 loop spans 13 amino acids. Germline V gives CDR1 LGHDT, CDR2 YNNKEL (reference sequence). CDR3 nucleotides: TGTGCCAGCAGCCCTCTGGGGGGCACTGAAGCTTTCTTT. It is translated as CASSPLGGTEAFF.